This T cell receptor beta chain was profiled in a study of blood T cell repertoires in COVID-19. About the research overall: Italy, Spain and the United States were the sources of the convalescent and acute COVID-19 samples. T cells, B-cell-depleted T cells, or PBMCs provided the cDNA or gDNA that served as material.

Sequenced by immunoSEQ multiplex PCR; TCRdb stores in-frame clones only, minus some. The sample carries 150,000 or so clones, 82% recorded once. Per the germline V gene, CDR1 is MNHEY and CDR2 is SVGAGI. The CDR3 extends over 12 amino acids. Concerning this clone: At one end, the junction sequence differs from germline, possibly due to a read error.

What was sequenced was peripheral blood. This receptor was identified in a human donor with acute or convalescent COVID-19. The donor label of this sample is uncertain. This chain joins TRBV6-5 and TRBJ2-3; the D gene is possibly TRBD2 (6 bases). The DNA of the CDR3 is TGTGCCAGCAGTGACTCGCGGGGTACGCAGTATTTT. It encodes CASSDSRGTQYF.